A single TCR beta chain is shown here with its context. Recruitment covered about two dozen US areas and drew participants whose ages spanned roughly 18 to 100 years. Allocation to cohorts depended on clinical history reported by the participants. The sample originates from a study of blood T cell repertoires in COVID-19. Original data processing: Nucleated cell counts were estimated from reference gene primer amplification. Profiling relied on immunoSEQ multiplex PCR, and the TCRdb table lists in-frame clones only, not all of them. V and J calls and clone size are as listed in that table; D and trimming were resolved from the DNA. Seen here are some 200,000 clones, around 84% observed once, and the top ten hold about 7%. V shed 4 bases and J 1 base; nucleotides not matched to a gene: 3. The CDR3 is 15 residues long. From germline, CDR1 is SNHLY and CDR2 FYNNEI.

The clonotype originates from a woman between 40 and 55 years old with acute COVID-19. The chain recombines TRBV2 with TRBJ2-7, with TRBD1 matching over 11 bases. The sample was PBMCs or T cells enriched from blood (not recorded which). CDR3 nucleotide sequence: TGTGCCAGCAGTGGAGGGACAGGGGGATCCTACGAGCAGTACTTC. Amino acid sequence: CASSGGTGGSYEQYF.